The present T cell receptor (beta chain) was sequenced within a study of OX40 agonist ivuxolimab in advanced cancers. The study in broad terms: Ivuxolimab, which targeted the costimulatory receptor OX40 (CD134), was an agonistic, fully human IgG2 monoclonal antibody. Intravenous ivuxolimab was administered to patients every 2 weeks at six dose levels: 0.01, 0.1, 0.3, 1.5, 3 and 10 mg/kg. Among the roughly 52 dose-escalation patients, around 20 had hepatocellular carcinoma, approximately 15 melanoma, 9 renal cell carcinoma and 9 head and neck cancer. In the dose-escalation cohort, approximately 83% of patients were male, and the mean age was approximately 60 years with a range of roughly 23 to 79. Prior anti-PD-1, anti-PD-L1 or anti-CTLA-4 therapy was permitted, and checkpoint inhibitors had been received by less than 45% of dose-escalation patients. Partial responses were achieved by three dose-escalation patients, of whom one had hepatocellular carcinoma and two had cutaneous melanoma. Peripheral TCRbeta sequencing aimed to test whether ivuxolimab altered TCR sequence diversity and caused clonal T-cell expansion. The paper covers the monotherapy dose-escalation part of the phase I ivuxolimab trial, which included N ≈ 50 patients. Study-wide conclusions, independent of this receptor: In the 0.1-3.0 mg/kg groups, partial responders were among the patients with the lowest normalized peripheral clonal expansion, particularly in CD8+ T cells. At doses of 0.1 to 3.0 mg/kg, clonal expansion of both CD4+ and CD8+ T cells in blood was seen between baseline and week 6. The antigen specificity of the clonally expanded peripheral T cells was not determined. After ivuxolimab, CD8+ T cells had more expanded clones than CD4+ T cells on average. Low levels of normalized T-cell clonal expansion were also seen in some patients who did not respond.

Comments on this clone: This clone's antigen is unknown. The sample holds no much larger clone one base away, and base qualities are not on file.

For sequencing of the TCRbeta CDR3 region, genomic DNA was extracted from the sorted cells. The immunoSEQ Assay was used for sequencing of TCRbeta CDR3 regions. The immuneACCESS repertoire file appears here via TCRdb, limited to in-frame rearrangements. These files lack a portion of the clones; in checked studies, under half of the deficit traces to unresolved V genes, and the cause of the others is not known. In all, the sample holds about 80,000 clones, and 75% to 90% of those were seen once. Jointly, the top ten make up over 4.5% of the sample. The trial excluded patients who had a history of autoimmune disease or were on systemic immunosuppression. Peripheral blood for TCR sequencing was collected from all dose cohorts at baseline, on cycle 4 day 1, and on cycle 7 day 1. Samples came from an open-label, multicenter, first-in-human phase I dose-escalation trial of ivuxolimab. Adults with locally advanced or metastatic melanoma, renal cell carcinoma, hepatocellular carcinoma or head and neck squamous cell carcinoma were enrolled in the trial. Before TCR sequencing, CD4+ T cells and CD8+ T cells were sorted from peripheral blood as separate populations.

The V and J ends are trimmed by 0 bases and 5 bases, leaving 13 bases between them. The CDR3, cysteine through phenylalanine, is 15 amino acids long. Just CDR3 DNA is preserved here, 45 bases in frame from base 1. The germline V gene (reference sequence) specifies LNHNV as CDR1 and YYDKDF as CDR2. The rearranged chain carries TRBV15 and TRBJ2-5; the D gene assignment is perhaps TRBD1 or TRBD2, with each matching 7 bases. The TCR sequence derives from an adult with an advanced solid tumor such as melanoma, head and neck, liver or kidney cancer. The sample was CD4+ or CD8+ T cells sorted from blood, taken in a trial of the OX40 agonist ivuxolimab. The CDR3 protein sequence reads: CATSREGRGLETQYF. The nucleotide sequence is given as TGTGCCACCAGCAGAGAGGGGAGGGGGCTGGAGACCCAGTACTTC.